The clone carrying this TCR beta chain was seen a few times. The template used for profiling TCR beta VDJ and CDR3 was genomic DNA. Using its own MiXCR run on the reads, TCRdb lists one record per CDR3 protein. The sample holds some 190,000 distinct CDR3 sequences, around half seen once. The data originate from a study of CD8+CD57+ T cells in acquired aplastic anemia. About the study: Around 10 million reads were obtained on average for healthy donor CD4+ cells.

This CDR3 has 13 residues. Trimming shortened V by 7 bases and J by 0 bases, and 10 bases separated the two germline ends. Germline-derived CDR1 and CDR2 are ENHRY and SYGVKD. The V gene is TRBV10-3, the J gene TRBJ2-7, with no clear D. This sequence was found in a human donor in good health. Sequenced material: sorted CD4+, CD8+, or CD8+CD57+ T cells (not recorded which) from PBMCs. CDR3 amino acids: CAIKQPTSYEQYF. CDR3 coding DNA: TGTGCCATCAAACAACCGACCTCCTACGAGCAGTACTTC.